This TCR beta chain was sequenced for a study of CD8 T cells in Susac syndrome. The CDR3 has 14 amino acids. V lost 4 bases and J 1 base, leaving 10 bases between the germline ends. Germline CDR1 and CDR2: MNHEY and SVGAGI. With random hexamers, reverse transcription was performed on roughly 0.5 to 1 ug of RNA. TCRdb reprocessed the immunoSEQ multiplex PCR reads with MiXCR, giving one entry per CDR3 protein. This table holds about 24,000 distinct CDR3 sequences, around 93% found once. Sequences were obtained from CD8+ T cells from PBMCs. V gene TRBV6-5 combines with J gene TRBJ1-2, with D perhaps TRBD1 (6 bases). This TCR derives from a human donor with Susac syndrome. The chain's CDR3 is CASSWTADNYGYTF. CDR3 nucleotides: TGTGCCAGCAGTTGGACAGCCGATAACTATGGCTACACCTTC.